These T cell receptor beta chains were read from a single sample in a study of T cell responses to AZD1222 COVID-19 vaccine. Clones were read by immunoSEQ multiplex PCR, and TCRdb kept only the in-frame ones, dropping some. The sample lists about 120,000 clones, approximately 85% occurring once. Sequencing was performed on peripheral blood, taken on day 0 of AZD1222 vaccination. These receptors all come from an adult in good health. The CDR3 runs from the conserved cysteine through the conserved F or W. The order of the fields is D gene, J gene, V gene, clone size, CDR3 protein, CDR3 DNA. D genes are given only for firm matches. For some rows the clone size is stated as once, few or many, or as a class when expanded; others skip it.

>-|TRBJ1-2|TRBV12-3/TRBV12-4|-
CASSLGQYGYTF
TGTGCCAGCAGTTTGGGGCAGTATGGCTACACCTTC
>-|TRBJ1-1|TRBV6-5|once
CASSAGAPNTEAFF
TGTGCCAGCAGCGCCGGGGCCCCCAACACTGAAGCTTTCTTT
>-|TRBJ1-3|TRBV7-9|-
CASSQARISGNTIYF
TGTGCCAGCAGCCAGGCGAGAATCTCTGGAAACACCATATATTTT
>-|TRBJ1-1|TRBV7-3|-
CASSFGGWNTEAFF
TGTGCCAGCAGCTTTGGAGGGTGGAACACTGAAGCTTTCTTT
>TRBD1|TRBJ2-5|TRBV6-6|-
CASSSPGTGLQETQYF
TGTGCCAGCAGTTCCCCCGGGACAGGACTCCAAGAGACCCAGTACTTC
>TRBD1|TRBJ2-2|TRBV4-3|-
CASSQRQGSTGELFF
TGCGCCAGCAGCCAAAGACAGGGGTCAACCGGGGAGCTGTTTTTT
>-|TRBJ2-2|TRBV2|-
CASRIGNTGELFF
TGTGCCAGCAGGATCGGTAACACCGGGGAGCTGTTTTTT
>-|TRBJ2-1|TRBV28|-
CASSLGLSYNEQFF
TGTGCCAGCAGTTTAGGCCTCTCCTACAATGAGCAGTTCTTC
>-|TRBJ2-6|TRBV5-8|-
CASSLFLESSGANVLTF
TGTGCCAGCAGCTTGTTTTTGGAGAGCTCTGGGGCCAACGTCCTGACTTTC
>TRBD1|TRBJ1-5|TRBV28|-
CASSYRRQGDNQPQHF
TGTGCCAGCAGTTATAGGCGACAGGGGGATAATCAGCCCCAGCATTTT
>-|TRBJ1-2|TRBV4-3|-
CASSRNRDANYGYTF
TGCGCCAGCAGTCGCAACAGGGACGCTAACTATGGCTACACCTTC
>-|TRBJ1-1|TRBV28|-
CASSLVGLPNTEAFF
TGTGCCAGCAGTTTGGTAGGTCTCCCGAACACTGAAGCTTTCTTT
>-|TRBJ1-2|TRBV5-1|-
CASSLDSGTGGYTF
TGCGCCAGCAGCTTGGATTCGGGGACGGGCGGCTACACCTTC